This TCR beta chain came from a study of T cells after yellow fever vaccination. Broader study findings: Reappearance after the booster was observed for most primary-vaccination clones (roughly 97% CD4, over 70% CD8).

A few counts support this clonotype. Its matching antigen is unknown. The CDR3 is 15 amino acids. The germline V and J ends were trimmed by 6 bases and 3 bases, with 17 bases remaining between them. The germline V gene encodes CDR1 SEHNR and CDR2 FQNEAQ (reference sequence). They built TCR cDNA with 5'RACE template switching, a step that put in a universal primer site and UMIs. MiXCR, run by TCRdb on the 5' RACE reads, gives a single entry per CDR3 protein. Of approximately 120,000 distinct CDR3 sequences in the sample, roughly 15% were seen once. The V call is TRBV7-9, the J call TRBJ2-5; D assignment may be TRBD1 or TRBD2 (5 bases each). This specimen consisted of CD8+ T cells sorted from PBMCs, obtained 5 days after the yellow fever booster vaccination. The sequence was collected from a young man who received the YFV17D yellow fever vaccine. The CDR3 nucleotides are TGTGCCAGCAGGCCCTCAGGGTGGGGAGAAGAGACCCAGTACTTC. It codes for CASRPSGWGEETQYF.